The present TCR beta chain was sequenced within a study of T cells in Graves' hyperthyroidism and ophthalmopathy. Study results and caveats: Ophthalmopathy could be told apart from stable hyperthyroidism with a 13 V-J model.

Germline assignment: CDR1 MDHEN and CDR2 SYDVKM. The CDR3 is 16 amino acids. What was amplified from RNA transcripts were TCR beta CDR3 regions. Initially, a first-round RT-PCR of the TCR CDR3 employed the HTBI primer set. MiXCR was run by TCRdb on the multiplex PCR reads, yielding one entry per CDR3 protein. Of under 250,000 distinct CDR3 sequences in the sample, roughly 22% were seen once. Used for diagnoses were clinical symptoms, serum thyroxine and TRAb, thyroid ultrasound and orbital computed tomography. Fresh peripheral blood, approximately 10 ml, was the source of the PBMCs. This clonotype has ten or more counts. Its target is unknown. A much larger clonotype is one base distant, so this may be a read error.

Input material: blood. This sequence was found in a middle-aged woman with Graves' ophthalmopathy. The gene calls are TRBV28 and TRBJ2-2; TRBD2 agrees at 13 bases. CDR3 in amino acids: CASSPTGLAGDGELSF. CDR3 coding DNA: TGTGCCAGCAGTCCAACCGGACTAGCGGGAGATGGGGAGCTGTCTTTT.